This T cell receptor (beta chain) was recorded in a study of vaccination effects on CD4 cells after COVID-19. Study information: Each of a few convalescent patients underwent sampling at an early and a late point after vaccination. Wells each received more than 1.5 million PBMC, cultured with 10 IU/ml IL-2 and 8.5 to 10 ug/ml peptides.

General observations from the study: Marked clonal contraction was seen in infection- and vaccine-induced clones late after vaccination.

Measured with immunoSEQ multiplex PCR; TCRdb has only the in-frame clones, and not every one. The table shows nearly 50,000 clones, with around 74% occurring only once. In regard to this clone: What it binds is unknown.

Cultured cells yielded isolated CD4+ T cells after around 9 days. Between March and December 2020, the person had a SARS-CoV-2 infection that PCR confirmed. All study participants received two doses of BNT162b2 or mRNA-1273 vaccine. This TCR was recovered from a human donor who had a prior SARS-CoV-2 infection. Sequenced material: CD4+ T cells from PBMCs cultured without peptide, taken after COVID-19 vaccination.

The CDR3 nucleotides are TGTGCCAGCAGCGAAAGGATCCACGGAGGCTACACCTTC. This translates into CASSERIHGGYTF. J is TRBJ1-2 and V is TRBV3-1 (or the pseudogene TRBV3-2), with D uncertain. The CDR3 contains 13 residues. The ends were cut back, 5 bases at V and 8 bases at J, with 15 bases in the middle. Germline V gene sequence: CDR1 LGHDT, CDR2 YNNKEL (reference sequence).